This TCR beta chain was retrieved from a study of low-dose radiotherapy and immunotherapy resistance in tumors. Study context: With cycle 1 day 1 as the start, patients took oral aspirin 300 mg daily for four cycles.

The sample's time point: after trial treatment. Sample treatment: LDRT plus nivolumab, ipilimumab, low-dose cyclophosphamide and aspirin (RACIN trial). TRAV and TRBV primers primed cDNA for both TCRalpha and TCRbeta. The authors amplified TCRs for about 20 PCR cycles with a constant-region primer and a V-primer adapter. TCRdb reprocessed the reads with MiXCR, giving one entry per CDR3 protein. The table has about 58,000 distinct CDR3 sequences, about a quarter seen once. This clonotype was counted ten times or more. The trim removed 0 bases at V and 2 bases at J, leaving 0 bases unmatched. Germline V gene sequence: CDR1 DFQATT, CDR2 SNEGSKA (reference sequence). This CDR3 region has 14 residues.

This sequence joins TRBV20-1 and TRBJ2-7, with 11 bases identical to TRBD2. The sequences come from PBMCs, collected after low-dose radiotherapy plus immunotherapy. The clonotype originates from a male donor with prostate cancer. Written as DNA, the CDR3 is TGCAGTGCTAGAGATAGCGGGAGGGCCTACGAGCAGTACTTC. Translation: CSARDSGRAYEQYF.